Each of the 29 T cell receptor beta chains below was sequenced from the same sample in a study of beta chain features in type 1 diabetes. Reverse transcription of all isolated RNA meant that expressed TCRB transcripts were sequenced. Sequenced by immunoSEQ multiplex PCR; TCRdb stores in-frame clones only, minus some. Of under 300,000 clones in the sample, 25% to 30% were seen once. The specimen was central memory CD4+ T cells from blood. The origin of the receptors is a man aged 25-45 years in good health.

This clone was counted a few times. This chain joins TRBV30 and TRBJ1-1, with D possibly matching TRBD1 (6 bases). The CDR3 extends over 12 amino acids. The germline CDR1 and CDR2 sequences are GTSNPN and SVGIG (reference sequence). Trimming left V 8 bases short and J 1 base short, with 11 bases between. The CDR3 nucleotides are TGTGCCGCTCACAGGGAGAACACTGAAGCTTTCTTT. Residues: CAAHRENTEAFF.

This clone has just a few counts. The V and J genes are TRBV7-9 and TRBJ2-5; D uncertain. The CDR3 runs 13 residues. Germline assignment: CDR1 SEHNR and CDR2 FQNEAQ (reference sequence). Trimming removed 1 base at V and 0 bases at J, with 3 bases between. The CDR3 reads CASSLVDQETQYF. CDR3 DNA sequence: TGTGCCAGCAGCTTAGTGGACCAAGAGACCCAGTACTTC.

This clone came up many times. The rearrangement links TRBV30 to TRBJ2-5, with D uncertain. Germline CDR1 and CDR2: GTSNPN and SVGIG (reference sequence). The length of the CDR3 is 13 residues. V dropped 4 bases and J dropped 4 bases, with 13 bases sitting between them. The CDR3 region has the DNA TGTGCCTGGATTCCGGTGCGCGGAGAGACCCAGTACTTC. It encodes CAWIPVRGETQYF.

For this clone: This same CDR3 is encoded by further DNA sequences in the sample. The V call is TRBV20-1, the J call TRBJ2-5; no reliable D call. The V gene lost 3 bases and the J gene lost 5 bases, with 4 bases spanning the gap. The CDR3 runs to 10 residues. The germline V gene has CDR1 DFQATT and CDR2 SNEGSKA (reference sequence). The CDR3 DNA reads TGCAGTGCTAGTCTTGAGACCCAGTACTTC. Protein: CSASLETQYF.

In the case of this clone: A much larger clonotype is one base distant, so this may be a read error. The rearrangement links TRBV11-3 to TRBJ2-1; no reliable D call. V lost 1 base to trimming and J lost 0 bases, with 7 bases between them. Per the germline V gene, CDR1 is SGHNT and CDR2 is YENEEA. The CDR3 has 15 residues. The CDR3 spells CASSLAASSYNEQFF. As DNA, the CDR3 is TGTGCCAGCAGCTTAGCGGCAAGCTCCTACAATGAGCAGTTCTTC.

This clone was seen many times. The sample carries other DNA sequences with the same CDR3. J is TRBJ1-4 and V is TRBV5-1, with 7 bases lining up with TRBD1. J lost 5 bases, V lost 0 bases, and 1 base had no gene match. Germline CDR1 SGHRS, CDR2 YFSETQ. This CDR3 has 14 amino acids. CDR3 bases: TGCGCCAGCAGCTTGGGGACAGGCAATGAAAAACTGTTTTTT. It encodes CASSLGTGNEKLFF.

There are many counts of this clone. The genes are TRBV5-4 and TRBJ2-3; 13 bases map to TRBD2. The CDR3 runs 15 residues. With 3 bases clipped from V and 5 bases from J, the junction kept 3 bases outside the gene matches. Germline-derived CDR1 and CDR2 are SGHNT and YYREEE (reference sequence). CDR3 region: CASSWTSGSGDTQYF. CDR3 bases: TGTGCCAGCAGCTGGACTAGCGGGAGTGGAGATACGCAGTATTTT.

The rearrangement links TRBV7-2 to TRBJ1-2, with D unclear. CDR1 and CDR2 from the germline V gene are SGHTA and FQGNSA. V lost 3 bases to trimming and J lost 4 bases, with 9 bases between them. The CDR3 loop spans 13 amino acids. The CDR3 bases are TGTGCCAGCAGCTTTCCACTCCCCTATGGCTACACCTTC. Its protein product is CASSFPLPYGYTF.

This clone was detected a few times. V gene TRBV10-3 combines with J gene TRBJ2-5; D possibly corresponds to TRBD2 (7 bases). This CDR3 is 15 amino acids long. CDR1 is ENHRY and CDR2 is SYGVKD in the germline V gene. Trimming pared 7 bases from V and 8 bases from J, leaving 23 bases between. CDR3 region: CAIMEGGGKKRTQYF. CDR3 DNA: TGTGCCATCATGGAGGGCGGGGGCAAGAAGAGAACCCAGTACTTC.

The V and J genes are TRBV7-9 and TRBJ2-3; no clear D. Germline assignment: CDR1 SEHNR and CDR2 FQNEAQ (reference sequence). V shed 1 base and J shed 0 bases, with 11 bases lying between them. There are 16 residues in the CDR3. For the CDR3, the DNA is TGTGCCAGCAGCTTAGGTCTGGTTTTCAGCACAGATACGCAGTATTTT. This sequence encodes CASSLGLVFSTDTQYF.

CDR3 nucleotide sequence: TGTGCCACCAGCCCAACAGGCCAGGGCTTTAATGGCTACACCTTC. It specifies CATSPTGQGFNGYTF. The genes are TRBV15 and TRBJ1-2, with D perhaps TRBD1 (5 bases). The V and J ends lost 5 bases and 6 bases respectively, with 19 bases between them. The CDR3 has 15 amino acids. CDR1 LNHNV and CDR2 YYDKDF come from the germline V gene (reference sequence).

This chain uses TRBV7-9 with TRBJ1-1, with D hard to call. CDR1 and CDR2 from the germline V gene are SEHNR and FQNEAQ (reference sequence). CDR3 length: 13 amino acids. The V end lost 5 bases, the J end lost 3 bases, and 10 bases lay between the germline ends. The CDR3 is CASSPIGDTEAFF. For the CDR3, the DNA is TGTGCCAGCAGCCCTATCGGGGACACTGAAGCTTTCTTT. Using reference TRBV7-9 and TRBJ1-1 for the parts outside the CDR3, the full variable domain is DTGVSQNPRHKITKRGQNVTFRCDPISEHNRLYWYRQTLGQGPEFLTYFQNEAQLEKSRLLSDRFSAERPKGSFSTLEIQRTEQGDSAMYLCASSPIGDTEAFFGQGTRLTVV.

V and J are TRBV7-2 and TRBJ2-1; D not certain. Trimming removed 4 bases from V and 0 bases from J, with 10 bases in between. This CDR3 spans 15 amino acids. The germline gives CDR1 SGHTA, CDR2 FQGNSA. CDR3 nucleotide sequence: TGTGCCAGCAGCTCCCCACTTATCTCCTACAATGAGCAGTTCTTC. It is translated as CASSSPLISYNEQFF.

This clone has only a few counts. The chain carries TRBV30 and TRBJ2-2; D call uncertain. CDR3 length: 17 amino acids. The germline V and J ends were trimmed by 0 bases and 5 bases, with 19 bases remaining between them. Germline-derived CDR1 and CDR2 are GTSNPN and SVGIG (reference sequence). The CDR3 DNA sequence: TGTGCCTGGAGTGTACCTCTCCTCGGGCACCGAACCGGGGAGCTGTTTTTT. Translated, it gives CAWSVPLLGHRTGELFF.

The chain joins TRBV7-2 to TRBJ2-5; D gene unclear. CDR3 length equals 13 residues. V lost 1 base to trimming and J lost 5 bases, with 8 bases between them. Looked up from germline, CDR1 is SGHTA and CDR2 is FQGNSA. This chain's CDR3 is CASSLEPPETQYF. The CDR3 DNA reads TGTGCCAGCAGCTTAGAGCCTCCTGAGACCCAGTACTTC.

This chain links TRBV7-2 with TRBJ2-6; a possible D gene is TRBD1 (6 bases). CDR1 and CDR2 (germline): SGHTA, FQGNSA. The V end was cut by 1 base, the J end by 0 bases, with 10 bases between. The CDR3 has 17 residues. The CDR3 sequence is CASSLGTGRSGANVLTF. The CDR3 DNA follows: TGTGCCAGCAGCTTAGGTACAGGGCGCTCTGGGGCCAACGTCCTGACTTTC.

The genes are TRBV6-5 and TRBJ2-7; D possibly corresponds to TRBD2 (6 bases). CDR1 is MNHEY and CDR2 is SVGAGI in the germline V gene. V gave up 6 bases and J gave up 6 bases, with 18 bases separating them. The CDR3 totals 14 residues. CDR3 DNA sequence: TGTGCCAGCAGCCGAAGACTAGTTTTAAGCGAGCAGTACTTC. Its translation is CASSRRLVLSEQYF.

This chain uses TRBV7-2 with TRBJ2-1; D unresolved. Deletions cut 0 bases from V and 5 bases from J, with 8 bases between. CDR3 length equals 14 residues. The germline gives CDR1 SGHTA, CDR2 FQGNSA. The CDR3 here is CASSLAGHNNEQFF. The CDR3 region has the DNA TGTGCCAGCAGCTTAGCTGGCCATAACAATGAGCAGTTCTTC.

The CDR3 is CASSLDRGFSQPQHF. CDR3 DNA sequence: TGTGCCAGCAGTTTGGACAGGGGCTTTAGTCAGCCCCAGCATTTT. The chain has TRBV2 and TRBJ1-5, with TRBD1 matching over 9 bases. V was clipped by 5 bases and J by 6 bases; unmatched bases: 8. This CDR3 is 15 amino acids long. Looked up from germline, CDR1 is SNHLY and CDR2 is FYNNEI.

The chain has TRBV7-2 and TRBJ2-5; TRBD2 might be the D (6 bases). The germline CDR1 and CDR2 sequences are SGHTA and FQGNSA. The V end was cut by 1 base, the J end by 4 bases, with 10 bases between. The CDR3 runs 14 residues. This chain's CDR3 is CASSLDSGRETQYF. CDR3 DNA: TGTGCCAGCAGCTTAGATTCCGGGAGAGAGACCCAGTACTTC.

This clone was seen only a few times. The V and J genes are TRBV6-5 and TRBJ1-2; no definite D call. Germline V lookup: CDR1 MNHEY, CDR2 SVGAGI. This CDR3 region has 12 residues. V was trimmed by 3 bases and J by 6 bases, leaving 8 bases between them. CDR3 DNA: TGTGCCAGCAGTTATAAGGGAAATGGCTACACCTTC. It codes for CASSYKGNGYTF.

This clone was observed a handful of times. Written as DNA, the CDR3 is TGCAGCGTTGAAACCAGGGCCGAGCAGTACTTC. As protein: CSVETRAEQYF. This chain joins TRBV29-1 and TRBJ2-5; possible D gene TRBD1, 5 bases. The better agreement between TRBJ2-7 and the DNA end casts doubt on the J call. CDR1 and CDR2 from the germline V gene are SQVTM and ANQGSEA. The CDR3 extends over 11 amino acids.

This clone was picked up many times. For the CDR3, the DNA is TGTGCCAGTAGTGGACAGACCAACTATGGCTACACCTTC. This codes for CASSGQTNYGYTF. The rearrangement joins TRBV19 to TRBJ1-2; TRBD1 is a possible D gene (6 bases). With 5 bases removed from V and 2 bases from J, the gap between germline ends came to 9 bases. The CDR3 contains 13 residues. Per the germline V gene, CDR1 is LNHDA and CDR2 is SQIVND (reference sequence).

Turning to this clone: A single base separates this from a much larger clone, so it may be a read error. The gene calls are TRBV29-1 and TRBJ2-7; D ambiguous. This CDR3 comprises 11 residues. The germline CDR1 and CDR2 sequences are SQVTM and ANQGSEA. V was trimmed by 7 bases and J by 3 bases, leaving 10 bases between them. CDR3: CSGDSDYEQYF. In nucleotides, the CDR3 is TGCAGCGGTGACTCAGACTACGAGCAGTACTTC.

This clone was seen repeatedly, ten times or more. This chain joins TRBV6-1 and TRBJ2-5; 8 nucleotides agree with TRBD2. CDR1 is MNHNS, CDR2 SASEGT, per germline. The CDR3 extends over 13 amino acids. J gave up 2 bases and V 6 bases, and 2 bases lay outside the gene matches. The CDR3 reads CASRGLAQETQYF. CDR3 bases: TGTGCCAGCAGAGGACTAGCTCAAGAGACCCAGTACTTC.

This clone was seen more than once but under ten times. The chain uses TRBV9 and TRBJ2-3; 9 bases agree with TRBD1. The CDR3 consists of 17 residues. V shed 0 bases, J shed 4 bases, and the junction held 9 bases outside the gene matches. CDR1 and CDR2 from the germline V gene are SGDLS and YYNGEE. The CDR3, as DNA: TGTGCCAGCAGCGTAGAAGGCGCGGGACAGGGCGCAGATACGCAGTATTTT. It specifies CASSVEGAGQGADTQYF.

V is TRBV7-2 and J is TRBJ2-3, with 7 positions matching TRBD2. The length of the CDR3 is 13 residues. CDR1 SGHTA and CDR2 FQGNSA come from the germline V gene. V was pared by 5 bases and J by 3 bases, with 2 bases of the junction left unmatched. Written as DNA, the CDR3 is TGTGCCAGCAGCATTAGCGGGACAGATACGCAGTATTTT. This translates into CASSISGTDTQYF. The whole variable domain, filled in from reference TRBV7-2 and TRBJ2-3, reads GAGVSQSPSNKVTEKGKDVELRCDPISGHTALYWYRQSLGQGLEFLIYFQGNSAPDKSGLPSDRFSAERTGGSVSTLTIQRTQQEDSAVYLCASSISGTDTQYFGPGTRLTVL.

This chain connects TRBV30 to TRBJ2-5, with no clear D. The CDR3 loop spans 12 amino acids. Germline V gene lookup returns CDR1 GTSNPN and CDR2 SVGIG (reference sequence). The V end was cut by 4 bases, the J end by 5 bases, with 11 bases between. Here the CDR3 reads CAWTLGRETQYF. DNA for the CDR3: TGTGCCTGGACCCTAGGAAGGGAGACCCAGTACTTC.

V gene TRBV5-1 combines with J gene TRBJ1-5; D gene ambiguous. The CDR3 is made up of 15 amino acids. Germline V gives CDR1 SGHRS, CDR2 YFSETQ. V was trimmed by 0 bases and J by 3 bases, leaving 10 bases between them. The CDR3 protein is CASSLDGSTNQPQHF. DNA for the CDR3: TGCGCCAGCAGCTTGGATGGCAGTACCAATCAGCCCCAGCATTTT.